The 2 T cell receptor beta chains presented below share a single source sample, sequenced in a study of metastatic and nonmetastatic thyroid tumors. Until they underwent thyroid surgery, no patient had received any treatment. TCRdb recomputed clones from the PCR reads via MiXCR. Here the sample spans 20,000 to 25,000 clones, approximately 11% being singletons. Sequences were obtained from blood. Every receptor here comes from a female donor with papillary thyroid cancer or a benign thyroid nodule (not recorded which). Some clones in this sample may be carry-over from other donors' samples.

Notes on this clone: This may arise from a read error, as a much more abundant clone is one base away. DNA for the CDR3: TGTGCCAGCAGTGACCCCACGGGACTGGAGCACAATGAGCAGTTCTTC. It specifies CASSDPTGLEHNEQFF. The chain combines TRBV2 with TRBJ2-1; D is perhaps TRBD2 (6 bases). Trimming removed 3 bases from V and 5 bases from J, with 17 bases in between. Germline lookup yields CDR1 SNHLY and CDR2 FYNNEI. The CDR3 has 16 amino acids. The full variable domain, with the rest looked up from reference TRBV2 and TRBJ2-1, is EPEVTQTPSHQVTQMGQEVILRCVPISNHLYFYWYRQILGQKVEFLVSFYNNEISEKSEIFDDQFSVERPDGSNFTLKIRSTKLEDSAMYFCASSDPTGLEHNEQFFGPGTRLTVL.

On this clone itself: Since a much larger clone is just one base distant, this may be a read error. This chain joins TRBV2 and TRBJ1-1; no clear D gene. V was pared by 6 bases and J by 1 base, with 6 bases between. The CDR3 length is 12 residues. The germline gives CDR1 SNHLY, CDR2 FYNNEI. DNA of the CDR3: TGTGCCAGCAGGTCTCGGAACACTGAAGCTTTCTTT. It encodes CASRSRNTEAFF.